Shown below are 32 T cell receptor beta chains from a single sample sequenced in a study of T cells in Graves' hyperthyroidism and ophthalmopathy. RNA transcripts yielded amplified TCR beta CDR3 regions. In the first-round RT-PCR of the TCR CDR3, the HTBI primer set was used. TCRdb reprocessed the multiplex PCR reads with MiXCR, giving one entry per CDR3 protein. This sample yields some 800,000 distinct CDR3 sequences, of which roughly 40% are seen a single time; 7.5% to 9.5% belongs to the top ten. Sequencing input: blood. The receptors shown here come from a man aged 18 to 30 with Graves' hyperthyroidism.

This clonotype was detected many times. The J gene is TRBJ2-5, the V gene TRBV7-9; 8 bases fit TRBD1. The length of the CDR3 is 14 residues. Germline V gene data show CDR1 as SEHNR and CDR2 as FQNEAQ (reference sequence). The V segment lost 5 bases and the J segment 5 bases; nucleotides outside the gene matches: 7. CDR3 coding DNA: TGTGCCAGCAGCACGACAGGGGCCCCCGAGACCCAGTACTTC. Amino acid sequence: CASSTTGAPETQYF.

The chain uses TRBV19 and TRBJ1-5, with unresolved D. V dropped 6 bases and J dropped 4 bases, with 7 bases sitting between them. The length of the CDR3 is 12 residues. In germline, CDR1 is LNHDA, CDR2 SQIVND (reference sequence). The CDR3 reads CASSTLNQPQHF. The CDR3 bases are TGTGCCAGTAGCACCCTGAATCAGCCCCAGCATTTT.

Note on this clonotype: A much more abundant neighbour one base away suggests this may be a read error. This chain joins TRBV29-1 and TRBJ2-7; D perhaps matches TRBD1 (5 bases). The germline V gene has CDR1 SQVTM and CDR2 ANQGSEA. The V end lost 6 bases, the J end lost 2 bases, and 8 bases lay between the germline ends. This CDR3 has 11 residues. DNA for the CDR3: TGCAGCGTGACAGAGACCTACGAGCAGTACTTC. Its protein is CSVTETYEQYF.

This chain joins TRBV7-6 and TRBJ1-6; no clear D. Deletions cut 5 bases from V and 13 bases from J, with 15 bases between. The CDR3 spans 13 residues. Germline-derived CDR1 and CDR2 are SGHVS and FNYEAQ. CDR3 DNA: TGTGCCAGCAGCCCAGTGGCGAATCAGCCCCTCCACTTT. Its protein is CASSPVANQPLHF.

As concerns this clonotype: This may arise from a read error, as a much more abundant clone is one base away. This rearrangement joins TRBV7-8 to TRBJ2-2; the match to TRBD1 covers 8 bases. Losses at the gene ends were 5 bases for V and 10 bases for J; bases not matched to a gene: 6. Germline lookup yields CDR1 SGHVS and CDR2 FQNEAQ. The CDR3 consists of 13 residues. The DNA of the CDR3 is TGTGCCAGCAGCCCCGAGGGACAGGAGGAGCTGTTTTTT. Translating it yields CASSPEGQEELFF.

This clonotype came up many times. The junction does not match germline at one end; this may be a read error. The J gene is TRBJ2-5, the V gene TRBV7-7; 8 nucleotides line up with TRBD1. The V gene's germline CDR1 is SSHAT and CDR2 FNYEAQ (reference sequence). The CDR3 runs 15 residues. The CDR3 sequence is CASSQSQGAGETQYF. As DNA, the CDR3 is TGTGCTAGCAGTCAAAGTCAGGGGGCAGGAGAGACCCAGTACTTC.

This clonotype was seen at least ten times. The chain uses TRBV25-1 and TRBJ1-4, with a tentative D call TRBD1 (5 bases). The CDR3 is made up of 14 amino acids. Germline CDR1 reads MGHDK; CDR2 reads SYGVNS. The germline V and J ends were trimmed by 6 bases and 8 bases, with 16 bases remaining between them. The CDR3 DNA sequence: TGTGCCAGCAGGGGGCCGGGTCTTGGGGAAAAACTGTTTTTT. It codes for CASRGPGLGEKLFF.

The rearrangement joins TRBV9 to TRBJ2-5; 8 bases fit TRBD2. CDR1 and CDR2 (germline): SGDLS, YYNGEE. Losses at the gene ends were 4 bases for V and 1 base for J; bases not matched to a gene: 12. The CDR3 spans 17 residues. CDR3: CASSPGAGTSIQETQYF. The CDR3 bases are TGTGCCAGCAGCCCGGGGGCCGGGACTAGTATCCAAGAGACCCAGTACTTC.

The table lists this clonotype with a count of one. The chain employs TRBV4-1 and TRBJ1-5, with 8 bases aligning to TRBD1. V trimming: 2 bases; J trimming: 7 bases; junction bases outside the gene matches: 10. Germline values: CDR1 MGHRA, CDR2 YSYEKL. The CDR3 is 16 amino acids. CDR3 sequence (DNA): TGCGCCAGCAGCCAACCGACAGGGGTTCTGGAGCAGCCCCAGCATTTT. It encodes CASSQPTGVLEQPQHF.

The chain is built from TRBV7-6 and TRBJ2-5; D possibly corresponds to TRBD1 (6 bases). The germline gives CDR1 SGHVS, CDR2 FNYEAQ. V shed 1 base and J shed 2 bases, with 11 bases lying between them. CDR3 length: 15 residues. The CDR3 DNA follows: TGTGCCAGCAGCTTAGAACCCGGGACACAAGAGACCCAGTACTTC. This encodes CASSLEPGTQETQYF.

This chain joins TRBV29-1 and TRBJ2-5, with 7 bases that match TRBD2. V lost 7 bases to trimming and J lost 5 bases; unmatched junction nucleotides: 13. The CDR3 spans 14 residues. The germline CDR1 and CDR2 sequences are SQVTM and ANQGSEA. The DNA for the CDR3 is TGCAGCGGTGTAAGCGGGAAAGAAGGGGAGACCCAGTACTTC. Its translation is CSGVSGKEGETQYF.

This clonotype has just a few counts. The rearrangement joins TRBV5-1 to TRBJ1-4; D is unresolved. Germline assignment: CDR1 SGHRS and CDR2 YFSETQ. The V gene lost 4 bases and the J gene lost 4 bases, with 8 bases spanning the gap. The CDR3 consists of 13 residues. The CDR3 is CASSDDGNEKLFF. CDR3 nucleotides: TGCGCCAGCAGCGATGATGGTAATGAAAAACTGTTTTTT.

The V gene is TRBV7-8, the J gene TRBJ2-5; 11 bases are shared with TRBD2. V was clipped by 6 bases and J by 3 bases; unmatched bases: 9. Germline V gene data show CDR1 as SGHVS and CDR2 as FQNEAQ. The CDR3 has 16 residues. CDR3 sequence: CASRLNLAGGEETQYF. DNA for the CDR3: TGTGCCAGCAGACTGAACCTAGCGGGGGGCGAAGAGACCCAGTACTTC.

This chain connects TRBV7-2 to TRBJ1-4; possibly TRBD1 for D (6 bases). The CDR3 has 15 residues. From germline, CDR1 is SGHTA and CDR2 FQGNSA. The ends were cut back, 2 bases at V and 3 bases at J, with 10 bases in the middle. CDR3 in amino acids: CASSLQGRSNEKLFF. CDR3 sequence (DNA): TGTGCCAGCAGCTTACAGGGGAGGTCTAATGAAAAACTGTTTTTT. The full variable domain, with the rest looked up from reference TRBV7-2 and TRBJ1-4, is GAGVSQSPSNKVTEKGKDVELRCDPISGHTALYWYRQSLGQGLEFLIYFQGNSAPDKSGLPSDRFSAERTGGSVSTLTIQRTQQEDSAVYLCASSLQGRSNEKLFFGSGTQLSVL.

The chain joins TRBV2 to TRBJ2-7, with D hard to call. The V end lost 5 bases, the J end lost 10 bases, and 15 bases lay between the germline ends. Looked up from germline, CDR1 is SNHLY and CDR2 is FYNNEI. The CDR3 totals 12 residues. The DNA for the CDR3 is TGTGCCAGCAGTTTAGAAGGGCCTTTCCAGTACTTC. Protein: CASSLEGPFQYF.

In this sample, this clonotype turned up a few times. The chain has TRBV7-2 and TRBJ1-1, with 9 bases identical to TRBD1. Germline CDR1 and CDR2: SGHTA and FQGNSA. CDR3 length: 15 residues. V lost 3 bases, J lost 7 bases, and 9 bases stayed unmatched. In DNA, the CDR3 is TGTGCCAGCAGCTTGACAGGGGGGCCCTTCGGTGAAGCTTTCTTT. It is translated as CASSLTGGPFGEAFF.

This clonotype was picked up many times. This CDR3 reads CSARGSGRETQYF. CDR3 nucleotide sequence: TGCAGTGCTAGAGGGTCCGGTCGAGAGACCCAGTACTTC. V gene TRBV20-1 combines with J gene TRBJ2-5; D not certain. The CDR3 runs 13 residues. V dropped 1 base and J dropped 4 bases, with 10 bases sitting between them. Germline V gene sequence: CDR1 DFQATT, CDR2 SNEGSKA (reference sequence).

This clonotype was counted a few times. The J gene is TRBJ2-5, the V gene TRBV5-1; the match to TRBD1 covers 9 bases. This CDR3 region has 16 residues. After removal of 1 base from V and 5 bases from J, the junction contained 9 bases not matched to a gene. The germline CDR1 and CDR2 sequences are SGHRS and YFSETQ. In DNA, the CDR3 is TGCGCCAGCAGCTTGTTCCCGGGACAGGGCGGGGAGACCCAGTACTTC. Translation: CASSLFPGQGGETQYF.

In its sample, this clonotype was seen a few times. This chain connects TRBV4-1 to TRBJ2-7; D is ambiguous. In germline, CDR1 is MGHRA, CDR2 YSYEKL. V lost 0 bases to trimming and J lost 6 bases, with 6 bases between them. The CDR3 has 12 amino acids. The CDR3 loop reads CASSQDGTEQYF. The CDR3 DNA is TGCGCCAGCAGCCAAGATGGAACCGAGCAGTACTTC.

The sample holds many counts of this clonotype. The J gene is TRBJ1-4, the V gene TRBV7-6; unclear D gene. Between the trimmed V and J ends, which lost 5 bases and 0 bases, there was a span of 10 bases. Germline lookup yields CDR1 SGHVS and CDR2 FNYEAQ. CDR3 length: 15 residues. CDR3 sequence reads: CASSPSAATNEKLFF. The CDR3 DNA reads TGTGCCAGCAGCCCGTCAGCTGCAACTAATGAAAAACTGTTTTTT. Full variable domain (outside the CDR3, taken from reference TRBV7-6 and TRBJ1-4): GAGVSQSPRYKVTKRGQDVALRCDPISGHVSLYWYRQALGQGPEFLTYFNYEAQQDKSGLPNDRFSAERPEGSISTLTIQRTEQRDSAMYRCASSPSAATNEKLFFGSGTQLSVL.

Comment on this clonotype: An end of the junction does not agree with germline; a read error may underlie this. The chain recombines TRBV20-1 with TRBJ1-1; 7 positions match TRBD1. The germline gives CDR1 DFQATT, CDR2 SNEGSKA (reference sequence). The CDR3 has 12 residues. The CDR3 DNA reads as TGCAGTGCTAGAGGGGACAGCCCTCCGGGGGTCTTT. Encoded protein: CSARGDSPPGVF.

This clonotype appeared a few times. The chain combines TRBV12-3 or TRBV12-4 with TRBJ2-2; a weak D match, TRBD1 (5 bases). V was shortened by 3 bases and J by 11 bases, with 13 bases between the two germline ends. CDR3 length equals 13 residues. The CDR3 loop reads CASSFAGHEELFF. Written as DNA, the CDR3 is TGTGCCAGCAGTTTCGCAGGGCATGAAGAGCTGTTTTTT.

The rearrangement uses TRBV7-8 and TRBJ2-7, with D hard to call. V dropped 0 bases and J dropped 0 bases, with 9 bases sitting between them. The germline V gene has CDR1 SGHVS and CDR2 FQNEAQ. The CDR3 totals 15 residues. CDR3: CASSLAYGFSYEQYF. The CDR3 nucleotides are TGTGCCAGCAGCTTAGCGTACGGATTCTCCTACGAGCAGTACTTC. Full variable domain (outside the CDR3, taken from reference TRBV7-8 and TRBJ2-7): GAGVSQSPRYKVAKRGQDVALRCDPISGHVSLFWYQQALGQGPEFLTYFQNEAQLDKSGLPSDRFFAERPEGSVSTLKIQRTQQEDSAVYLCASSLAYGFSYEQYFGPGTRLTVT.

In this sample, this clonotype turned up a few times. The V and J genes are TRBV20-1 and TRBJ1-5; D is unresolved. Germline V CDR1 and CDR2: DFQATT, SNEGSKA (reference sequence). This CDR3 comprises 14 residues. V lost 6 bases, J lost 5 bases, and 17 bases lay in between. The CDR3 coding sequence is TGCAGTGCACCTACCGACTTGGGCCATCAGCCCCAGCATTTT. It is translated as CSAPTDLGHQPQHF.

The chain combines TRBV6-2 or TRBV6-3 with TRBJ2-5, with TRBD2 matching over 9 bases. CDR3 length: 14 residues. From germline, CDR1 is MNHEY and CDR2 SVGEGT. Losses at the gene ends were 6 bases for V and 3 bases for J; bases not matched to a gene: 5. CDR3 sequence reads: CASSRTSEEETQYF. The CDR3 DNA reads TGTGCCAGCAGCCGGACTAGCGAGGAAGAGACCCAGTACTTC.

The chain is built from TRBV29-1 and TRBJ2-3; 7 bases fit TRBD1. Germline values: CDR1 SQVTM, CDR2 ANQGSEA. Unmatched junction bases numbered 4, after V lost 4 bases and J lost 3 bases. The CDR3 runs to 13 residues. CDR3 residues: CSVAGTVTDTQYF. For the CDR3, the DNA is TGCAGCGTTGCTGGGACAGTTACAGATACGCAGTATTTT.

In this sample, this clonotype turned up a few times. The CDR3 here is CASSYRQGESPLHF. The CDR3 nucleotides are TGTGCCAGCAGTTATAGACAGGGGGAATCACCCCTCCACTTT. The gene calls are TRBV6-5 and TRBJ1-6, with 9 bases fitting TRBD1. CDR1 is MNHEY and CDR2 is SVGAGI in the germline V gene. V was clipped by 3 bases and J by 10 bases; unmatched bases: 4. The CDR3 length is 14 residues.

This clonotype was counted a single time. This chain links TRBV5-1 with TRBJ2-7, with 11 bases aligning to TRBD2. The CDR3 contains 15 residues. After removal of 4 bases from V and 2 bases from J, the junction contained 5 bases not matched to a gene. From germline, CDR1 is SGHRS and CDR2 YFSETQ. The chain's CDR3 is CASSNGTSGPYEQYF. The CDR3 DNA reads as TGCGCCAGCAGCAACGGGACTAGCGGCCCCTACGAGCAGTACTTC.

DNA of the CDR3: TGTGCCAGCAGGTCCCTCTACTCAGGGGCCGGGGAGCTGTTTTTT. Translated: CASRSLYSGAGELFF. The chain recombines TRBV10-3 with TRBJ2-2; tentatively, D is TRBD1 (6 bases). Between the trimmed V and J ends, which lost 10 bases and 6 bases, there was a span of 21 bases. The CDR3 consists of 15 residues. Germline V gives CDR1 ENHRY, CDR2 SYGVKD.

Only a few counts were recorded for this clonotype. In nucleotides, the CDR3 is TGTGCCAGCAGTTTCCTGGGGAAAGGAACTGAAGCTTTCTTT. Translated: CASSFLGKGTEAFF. This chain connects TRBV12-3 or TRBV12-4 to TRBJ1-1; no firm D call. This CDR3 is 14 amino acids long. V was trimmed by 3 bases and J by 5 bases, leaving 13 bases between them.

The gene calls are TRBV20-1 and TRBJ2-2; D might be TRBD2 (6 bases). This CDR3 has 17 residues. Germline values: CDR1 DFQATT, CDR2 SNEGSKA (reference sequence). Deletions cut 1 base from V and 4 bases from J, with 19 bases between. CDR3 sequence (DNA): TGCAGTGCTAGAGGGGCTTGGGGAGGTGTCGGCACCGGGGAGCTGTTTTTT. This translates into CSARGAWGGVGTGELFF.

This clonotype was seen more than once but under ten times. This chain uses TRBV6-5 with TRBJ1-4; D remains ambiguous. V lost 6 bases and J 7 bases, leaving 15 bases between the germline ends. The CDR3 length is 14 residues. Germline V gives CDR1 MNHEY, CDR2 SVGAGI. CDR3 nucleotide sequence: TGTGCCAGCAGCCTCATGGAGTGGGGTGAAAAACTGTTTTTT. Protein product: CASSLMEWGEKLFF.